Shown below are 7 T cell receptor beta chains from a single sample sequenced in a study of T cells in Graves' hyperthyroidism and ophthalmopathy. It was RNA transcripts that yielded the amplified TCR beta CDR3 regions. A first-round RT-PCR of the TCR CDR3 used the HTBI primer set. TCRdb redid the calling of the multiplex PCR reads with MiXCR, one entry per CDR3 protein. In the table there are approximately 400,000 distinct CDR3 sequences, approximately 14% of which are singletons. Sequenced: blood. These TCRs come from a woman aged 18-35 years with Graves' hyperthyroidism that later progressed to Graves' ophthalmopathy.

The CDR3 region is CSARPLAGGTDTQYF. CDR3 bases: TGCAGTGCTAGACCCCTAGCGGGAGGTACAGATACGCAGTATTTT. The chain combines TRBV20-1 with TRBJ2-3; 11 positions agree with TRBD2. The CDR3 runs 15 residues. Looked up from germline, CDR1 is DFQATT and CDR2 is SNEGSKA (reference sequence). Trimming removed 2 bases from V and 3 bases from J; junction bases left unmatched: 4.

In this sample, this clonotype turned up many times. The V call is TRBV12-3 or TRBV12-4, the J call TRBJ1-3, with TRBD1 as a possible D gene (5 bases). CDR3 length: 16 amino acids. V was clipped by 5 bases and J by 4 bases, with 18 bases between them. The CDR3 DNA is TGTGCCAGCAGTCCCCGCACGGGGGTGAACGGAAACACCATATATTTT. Amino acid sequence: CASSPRTGVNGNTIYF.

V is TRBV10-3 and J is TRBJ2-7, with 9 nucleotides matching TRBD1. CDR3 length: 14 amino acids. The V and J ends lost 10 bases and 0 bases, in that order; junction bases with no gene match: 7. From germline, CDR1 is ENHRY and CDR2 SYGVKD. The CDR3: CATSDRGSSYEQYF. CDR3 coding DNA: TGTGCCACCTCGGACAGGGGATCCTCCTACGAGCAGTACTTC.

This clonotype has ten or more counts. This chain connects TRBV4-2 to TRBJ2-1; a possible D gene is TRBD1 (6 bases). Germline CDR1 and CDR2: LGHNA and YNFKEQ. The CDR3 totals 14 residues. The V gene lost 1 base and the J gene lost 3 bases, with 7 bases spanning the gap. In nucleotides, the CDR3 is TGTGCCAGCAGCCAAGCGGGACACTACAATGAGCAGTTCTTC. Translating gives CASSQAGHYNEQFF.

This clonotype was counted at least ten times. This sequence joins TRBV18 and TRBJ1-6; a possible D gene is TRBD1 (6 bases). Trimming removed 2 bases from V and 8 bases from J, with 16 bases in between. This CDR3 has 16 amino acids. CDR1 and CDR2 from the germline V gene are KGHSH and LQKENI. The CDR3 DNA sequence: TGTGCCAGCTCACCAGTCTCCCGGGACACACATTCACCCCTCCACTTT. Its protein is CASSPVSRDTHSPLHF.

There are a few counts of this clonotype. The V gene is TRBV20-1, the J gene TRBJ2-3; TRBD1 matches at 11 bases. Trimming took 6 bases from V and 2 from J; bases not matched to a gene: 1. Germline V gene lookup returns CDR1 DFQATT and CDR2 SNEGSKA (reference sequence). This CDR3 region has 13 residues. The CDR3 DNA reads TGCAGTGCCGGACAGGGGGCCACAGATACGCAGTATTTT. Translated: CSAGQGATDTQYF.

This clonotype was detected many times. The V call is TRBV7-9, the J call TRBJ2-1; TRBD1 or TRBD2 may be the D gene (5 bases each). CDR3 size: 14 residues. Germline CDR1 reads SEHNR; CDR2 reads FQNEAQ (reference sequence). Deletions cut 5 bases from V and 5 bases from J, with 13 bases between. The CDR3, as DNA: TGTGCCAGCAGCACCCGGGACGGACACAATGAGCAGTTCTTC. Protein product: CASSTRDGHNEQFF.